This T cell receptor (beta chain) was captured by sequencing in a study of control samples from healthy donors and cancer patients. Here immunoSEQ multiplex PCR was the method, and the copy in TCRdb shows in-frame clones only, minus some. Of some 94,000 clones in the sample, roughly 86% were seen once. Trimming took 4 bases from V and 0 from J, leaving 12 bases between them. The germline CDR1 and CDR2 sequences are SGHRS and YFSETQ. The CDR3 contains 15 residues. The origin of this receptor is a woman in her fifties or sixties in good health. V usage is TRBV5-1 and J usage is TRBJ2-3; D may be TRBD2 (5 bases). The sample consisted of blood. The CDR3 DNA sequence: TGCGCCAGCAGCCTTCAGGAGGTTAGCACAGATACGCAGTATTTT. Its protein product is CASSLQEVSTDTQYF.